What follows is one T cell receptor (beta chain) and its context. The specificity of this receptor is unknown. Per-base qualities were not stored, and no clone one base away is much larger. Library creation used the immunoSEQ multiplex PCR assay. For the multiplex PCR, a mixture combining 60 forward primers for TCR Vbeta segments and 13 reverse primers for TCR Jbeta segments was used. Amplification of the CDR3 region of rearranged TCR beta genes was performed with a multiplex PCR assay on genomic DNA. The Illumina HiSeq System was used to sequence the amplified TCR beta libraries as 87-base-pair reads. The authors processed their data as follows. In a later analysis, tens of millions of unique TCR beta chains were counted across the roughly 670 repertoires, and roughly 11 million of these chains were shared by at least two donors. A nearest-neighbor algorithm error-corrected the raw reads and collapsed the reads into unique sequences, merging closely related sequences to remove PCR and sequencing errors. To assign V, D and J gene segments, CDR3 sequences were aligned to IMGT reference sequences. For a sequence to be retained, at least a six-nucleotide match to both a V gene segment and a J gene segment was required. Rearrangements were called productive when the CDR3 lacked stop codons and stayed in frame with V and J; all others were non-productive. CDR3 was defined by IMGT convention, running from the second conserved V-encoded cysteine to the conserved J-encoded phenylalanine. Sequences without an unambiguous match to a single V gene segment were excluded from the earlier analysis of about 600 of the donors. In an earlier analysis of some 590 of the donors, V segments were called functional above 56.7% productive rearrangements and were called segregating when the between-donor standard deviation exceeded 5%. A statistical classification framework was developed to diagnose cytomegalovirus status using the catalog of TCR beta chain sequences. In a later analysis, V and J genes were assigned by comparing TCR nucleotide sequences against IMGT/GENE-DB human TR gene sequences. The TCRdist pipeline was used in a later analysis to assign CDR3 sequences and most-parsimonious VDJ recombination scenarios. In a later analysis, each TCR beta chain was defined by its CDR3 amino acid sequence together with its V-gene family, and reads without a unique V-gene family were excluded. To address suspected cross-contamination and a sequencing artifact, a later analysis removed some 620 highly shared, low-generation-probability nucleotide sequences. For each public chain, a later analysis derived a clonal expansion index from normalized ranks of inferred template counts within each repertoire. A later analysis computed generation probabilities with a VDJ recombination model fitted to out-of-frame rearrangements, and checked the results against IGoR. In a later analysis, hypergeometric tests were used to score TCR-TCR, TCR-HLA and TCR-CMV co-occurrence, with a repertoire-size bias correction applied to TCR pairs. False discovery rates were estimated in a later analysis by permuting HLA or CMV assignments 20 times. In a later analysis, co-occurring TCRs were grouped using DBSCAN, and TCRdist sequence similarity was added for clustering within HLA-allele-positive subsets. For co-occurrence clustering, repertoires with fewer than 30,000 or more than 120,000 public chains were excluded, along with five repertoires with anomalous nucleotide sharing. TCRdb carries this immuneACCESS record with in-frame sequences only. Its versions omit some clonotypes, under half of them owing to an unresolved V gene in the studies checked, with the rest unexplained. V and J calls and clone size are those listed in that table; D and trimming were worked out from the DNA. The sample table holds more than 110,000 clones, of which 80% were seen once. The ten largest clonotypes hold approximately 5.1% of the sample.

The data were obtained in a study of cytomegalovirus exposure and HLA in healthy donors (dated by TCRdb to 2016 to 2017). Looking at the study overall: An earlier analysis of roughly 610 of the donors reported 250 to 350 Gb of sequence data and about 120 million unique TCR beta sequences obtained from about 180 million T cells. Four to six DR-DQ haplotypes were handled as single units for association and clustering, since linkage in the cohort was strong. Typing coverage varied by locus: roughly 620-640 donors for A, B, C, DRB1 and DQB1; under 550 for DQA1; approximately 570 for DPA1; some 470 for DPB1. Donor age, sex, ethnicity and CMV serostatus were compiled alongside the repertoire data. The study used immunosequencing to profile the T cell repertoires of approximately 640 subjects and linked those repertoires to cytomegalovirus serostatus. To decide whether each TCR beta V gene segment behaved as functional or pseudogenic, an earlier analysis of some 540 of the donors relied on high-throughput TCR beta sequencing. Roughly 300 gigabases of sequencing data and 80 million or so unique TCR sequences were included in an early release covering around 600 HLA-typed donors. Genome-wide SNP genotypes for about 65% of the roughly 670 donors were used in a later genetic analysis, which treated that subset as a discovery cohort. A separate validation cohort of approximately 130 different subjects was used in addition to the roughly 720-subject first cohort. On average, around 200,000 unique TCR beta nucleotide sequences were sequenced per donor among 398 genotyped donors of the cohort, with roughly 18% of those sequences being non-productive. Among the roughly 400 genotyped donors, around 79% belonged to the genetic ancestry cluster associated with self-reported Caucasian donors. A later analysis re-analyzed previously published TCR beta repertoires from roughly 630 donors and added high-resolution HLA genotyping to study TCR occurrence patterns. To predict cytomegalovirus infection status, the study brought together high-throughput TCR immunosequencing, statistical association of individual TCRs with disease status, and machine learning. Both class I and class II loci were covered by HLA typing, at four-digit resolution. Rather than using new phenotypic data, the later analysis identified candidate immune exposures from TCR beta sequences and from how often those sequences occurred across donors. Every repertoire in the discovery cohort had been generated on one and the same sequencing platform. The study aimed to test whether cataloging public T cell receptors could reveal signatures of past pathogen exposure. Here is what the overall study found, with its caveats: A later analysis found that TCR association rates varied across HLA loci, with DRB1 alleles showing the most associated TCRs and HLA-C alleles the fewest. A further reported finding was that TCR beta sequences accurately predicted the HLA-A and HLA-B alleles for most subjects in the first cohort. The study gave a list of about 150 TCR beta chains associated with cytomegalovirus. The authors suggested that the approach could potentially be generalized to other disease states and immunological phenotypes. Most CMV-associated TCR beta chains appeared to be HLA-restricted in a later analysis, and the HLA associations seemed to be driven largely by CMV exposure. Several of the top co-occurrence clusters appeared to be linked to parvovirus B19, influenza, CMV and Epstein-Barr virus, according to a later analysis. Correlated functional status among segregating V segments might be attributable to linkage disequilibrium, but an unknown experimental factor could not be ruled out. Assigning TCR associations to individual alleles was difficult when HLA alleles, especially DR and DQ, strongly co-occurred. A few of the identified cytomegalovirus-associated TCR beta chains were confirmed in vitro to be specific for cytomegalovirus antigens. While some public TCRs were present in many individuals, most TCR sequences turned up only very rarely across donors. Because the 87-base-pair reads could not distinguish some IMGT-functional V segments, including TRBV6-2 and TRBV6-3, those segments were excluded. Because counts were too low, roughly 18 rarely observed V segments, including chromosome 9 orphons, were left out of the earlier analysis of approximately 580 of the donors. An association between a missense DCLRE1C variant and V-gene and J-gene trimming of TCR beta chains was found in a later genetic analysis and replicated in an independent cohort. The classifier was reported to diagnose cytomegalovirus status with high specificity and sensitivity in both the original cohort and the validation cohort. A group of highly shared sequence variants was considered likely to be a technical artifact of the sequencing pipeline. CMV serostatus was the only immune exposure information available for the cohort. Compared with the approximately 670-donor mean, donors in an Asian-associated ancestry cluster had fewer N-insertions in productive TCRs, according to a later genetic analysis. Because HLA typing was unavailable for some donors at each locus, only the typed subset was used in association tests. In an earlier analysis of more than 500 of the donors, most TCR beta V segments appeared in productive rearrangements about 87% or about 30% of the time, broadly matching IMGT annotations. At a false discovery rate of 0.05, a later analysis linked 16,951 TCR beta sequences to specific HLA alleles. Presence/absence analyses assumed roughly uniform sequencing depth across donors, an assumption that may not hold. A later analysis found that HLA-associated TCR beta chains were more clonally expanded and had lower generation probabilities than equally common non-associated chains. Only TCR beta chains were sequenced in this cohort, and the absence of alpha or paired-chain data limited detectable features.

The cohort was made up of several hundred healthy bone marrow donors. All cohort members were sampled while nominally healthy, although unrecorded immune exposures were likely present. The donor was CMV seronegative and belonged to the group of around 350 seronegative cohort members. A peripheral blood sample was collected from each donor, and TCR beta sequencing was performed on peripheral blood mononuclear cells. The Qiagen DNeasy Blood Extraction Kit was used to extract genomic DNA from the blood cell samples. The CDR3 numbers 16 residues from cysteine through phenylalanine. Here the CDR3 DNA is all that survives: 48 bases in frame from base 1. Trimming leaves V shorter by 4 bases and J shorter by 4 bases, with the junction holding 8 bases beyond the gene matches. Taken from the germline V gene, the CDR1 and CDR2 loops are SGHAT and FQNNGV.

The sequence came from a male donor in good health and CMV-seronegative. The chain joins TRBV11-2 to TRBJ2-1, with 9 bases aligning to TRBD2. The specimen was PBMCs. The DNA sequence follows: TGTGCCAGCAGCTCCTGGACTAGCGTCGCTTACAATGAGCAGTTCTTC. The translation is CASSSWTSVAYNEQFF.